The 15 T cell receptor beta chains in this list originate from one sample, sequenced in a study of T-cell reconstitution after alpha-beta-depleted transplantation in children. The library targeted TCRbeta and was prepared with unique molecular identifiers. TCRdb re-called the PCR reads with MiXCR, one entry per CDR3 protein. The sample yields almost 500,000 distinct CDR3 sequences, around 12% seen once. The sequenced sample was PBMCs from the stem cell graft donor, obtained from the stem cell graft. The origin of the receptors is a human donor who donated a stem cell graft to a child with combined immunodeficiency.

This clonotype came up many times. V gene TRBV12-3 or TRBV12-4 combines with J gene TRBJ2-2, with D maybe TRBD1 (6 bases). Trimming took 6 bases from V and 6 from J, leaving 14 bases between them. This CDR3 contains 14 residues. The CDR3 region is CASSPTTGSGELFF. In DNA form, the CDR3 reads TGTGCCAGCAGCCCAACTACAGGGTCCGGGGAGCTGTTTTTT.

The chain carries TRBV12-3 or TRBV12-4 and TRBJ2-5, with a tentative D call TRBD2 (6 bases). V lost 5 bases and J 5 bases, leaving 12 bases between the germline ends. This CDR3 comprises 13 residues. This CDR3 reads CASSGGAGETQYF. Written as DNA, the CDR3 is TGTGCCAGCAGTGGCGGGGCTGGGGAGACCCAGTACTTC.

Note on this clonotype: Possible read error: a much larger clone is one base away. The V and J genes are TRBV12-3 or TRBV12-4 and TRBJ2-2, with D unclear. The CDR3 runs to 16 residues. The V end was cut by 1 base, the J end by 1 base, with 10 bases between. The CDR3 DNA is TGTGCCAGCAGTTTAGTCAGCATCGGGAACACCGGGGAGCTGTTTTTT. The encoded protein is CASSLVSIGNTGELFF.

Many counts were recorded for this clonotype. The chain carries TRBV12-3 or TRBV12-4 and TRBJ2-3; a possible D gene is TRBD2 (7 bases). Trimming stripped 7 bases from V and 1 base from J, with 18 bases between. CDR3 length equals 16 residues. CDR3 residues: CASTVRGGRGTDTQYF. For the CDR3, the DNA is TGTGCCAGCACCGTAAGGGGGGGTAGGGGCACAGATACGCAGTATTTT.

In its sample, this clonotype was seen many times. V usage is TRBV12-3 or TRBV12-4 and J usage is TRBJ2-3; D may be TRBD2 (5 bases). The V and J ends lost 5 bases and 3 bases respectively, with 15 bases between them. The CDR3 is made up of 15 amino acids. This CDR3 reads CASSTPGETTDTQYF. The CDR3 DNA reads TGTGCCAGCAGTACCCCTGGGGAGACGACAGATACGCAGTATTTT.

This clonotype has a handful of counts. The chain carries TRBV7-9 and TRBJ2-3; 8 bases line up with TRBD2. With 6 bases clipped from V and 6 bases from J, the junction kept 5 bases outside the gene matches. CDR1 is SEHNR, CDR2 FQNEAQ, per germline (reference sequence). This CDR3 region has 13 residues. The CDR3 here is CASRPGGSDTQYF. CDR3 sequence (DNA): TGTGCCAGCAGGCCGGGAGGGTCTGATACGCAGTATTTT.

There are a few counts of this clonotype. The chain links TRBV3-1 to TRBJ1-4, with a tentative D call TRBD1 (6 bases). This CDR3 contains 13 residues. Germline CDR1 and CDR2: LGHDT and YNNKEL (reference sequence). V was pared by 6 bases and J by 8 bases, with 13 bases between. CDR3 residues: CASSRQEREKLFF. Here the CDR3 DNA reads TGTGCCAGCAGTCGACAGGAACGGGAAAAACTGTTTTTT.

This clonotype was recorded many times. The V call is TRBV10-3, the J call TRBJ2-5, with D perhaps given as TRBD1 or TRBD2 (5 bases each). CDR3 length: 16 amino acids. Trimming took 0 bases from V and 2 from J, leaving 13 bases between them. From germline, CDR1 is ENHRY and CDR2 SYGVKD. This CDR3 is CAISESRRWGQETQYF. CDR3 DNA: TGTGCCATCAGTGAGTCGAGGAGATGGGGGCAAGAGACCCAGTACTTC.

The chain is built from TRBV5-5 and TRBJ2-7; TRBD1 aligns across 7 bases. The V segment lost 1 base and the J segment 4 bases; nucleotides outside the gene matches: 5. Looked up from germline, CDR1 is SGHKS and CDR2 is YYEKEE (reference sequence). The CDR3 consists of 14 residues. CDR3 nucleotides: TGTGCCAGCAGCTTGCTGACAGGGCCATACGAGCAGTACTTC. Translating gives CASSLLTGPYEQYF.

The chain combines TRBV12-3 or TRBV12-4 with TRBJ2-2, with D perhaps matching TRBD1 or TRBD2 (5 bases each). Trimming shortened V by 5 bases and J by 3 bases, and 10 bases separated the two germline ends. CDR3 length: 14 amino acids. The CDR3 reads CASSPGRYTGELFF. The CDR3, as DNA: TGTGCCAGCAGTCCGGGACGGTACACCGGGGAGCTGTTTTTT.

V is TRBV21-1 and J is TRBJ2-3; TRBD2, as called in the table, went unchecked against the DNA. TRBV21-1 is an annotated pseudogene. The CDR3 contains 12 residues. The CDR3 protein is CASDPSPDTQYF. The CDR3 nucleotides are TGTGCCAGCGACCCCTCCCCAGATACGCAGTATTTT.

This clonotype was observed at least ten times. The rearrangement links TRBV9 to TRBJ2-7; D gene unclear. Germline V lookup: CDR1 SGDLS, CDR2 YYNGEE. V lost 3 bases and J 5 bases, leaving 12 bases between the germline ends. This CDR3 has 13 residues. The CDR3 DNA sequence: TGTGCCAGCAGCGAACCGTCTAACCACGAGCAGTACTTC. It translates to CASSEPSNHEQYF.

This clonotype was counted a few times. The rearrangement links TRBV12-3 or TRBV12-4 to TRBJ2-5, with 14 nucleotides matching TRBD2. V lost 5 bases, J lost 5 bases, and 4 bases stayed unmatched. The CDR3 covers 15 residues. CDR3 amino acids: CASSLGTSGSETQYF. The DNA for the CDR3 is TGTGCCAGCAGTCTGGGGACTAGCGGGAGCGAGACCCAGTACTTC.

There are a few counts of this clonotype. The chain couples TRBV7-2 to TRBJ2-2; D is perhaps TRBD2 (5 bases). V was shortened by 3 bases and J by 2 bases, with 7 bases between the two germline ends. From germline, CDR1 is SGHTA and CDR2 FQGNSA. The CDR3 sequence is 14 residues long. CDR3 protein: CASSFSGNTGELFF. The CDR3 coding sequence is TGTGCCAGCAGCTTCAGCGGAAACACCGGGGAGCTGTTTTTT.

The rearrangement uses TRBV4-3 and TRBJ2-6; possibly TRBD1 for D (6 bases). V lost 3 bases and J lost 4, with 19 bases in between. The CDR3 runs to 18 residues. CDR1 and CDR2 (germline): LGHNA, YSLEER. The CDR3 here is CASSHFRDTLRGANVLTF. DNA for the CDR3: TGCGCCAGCAGCCATTTCCGGGACACCCTTAGAGGGGCCAACGTCCTGACTTTC.